The rows below give T cell receptor beta chains drawn from one sample of a study of cytomegalovirus exposure and HLA in healthy donors. Here immunoSEQ multiplex PCR was the method, and the copy in TCRdb shows in-frame clones only, minus some. The sample consists of around 100,000 clones, more than 60% of them appearing once. The specimen sequenced was PBMCs. The origin of the receptors is a man aged 30 to 45 in good health and CMV-seronegative. Both conserved end residues are part of each CDR3. A D gene is named only where the DNA matches it firmly.

D: .
V: TRBV28
J: TRBJ1-2
CDR3: CASSPQTSPNYGYTF

D: TRBD1
V: TRBV5-4
J: TRBJ2-1
CDR3: CASRRDRGVHNEQFF

D: TRBD2
V: TRBV5-6
J: TRBJ2-1
CDR3: CASSGGLAGGTYNEQFF

D: .
V: TRBV11-1
J: TRBJ1-1
CDR3: CASSLDLMDREAFF

D: TRBD2
V: TRBV7-3
J: TRBJ2-3
CDR3: CASSNGLAGTDTQYF

D: .
V: TRBV25-1
J: TRBJ1-1
CDR3: CASSESGVGNTEAFF

D: .
V: TRBV15
J: TRBJ1-1
CDR3: CATSSLSAGLRAFF

D: .
V: TRBV6-5
J: TRBJ2-7
CDR3: CASSNTYEQYF

D: .
V: TRBV5-1
J: TRBJ1-5
CDR3: CASSLGPVGNQPQHF

D: .
V: TRBV25-1
J: TRBJ1-3
CDR3: CASRSRMGGGNTIYF

D: .
V: TRBV28
J: TRBJ1-2
CDR3: CASSINQAFGYTF

D: TRBD1
V: TRBV6-6
J: .
CDR3: CASRPGQGAYEQYF

D: .
V: TRBV15
J: TRBJ2-1
CDR3: CATSRGPGTPVDEQFF

D: TRBD1
V: TRBV19
J: TRBJ1-5
CDR3: CASRMGQGRRQPQHF

D: .
V: TRBV18
J: TRBJ2-7
CDR3: CASSPRTAGDYEQYF

D: .
V: TRBV30
J: TRBJ2-5
CDR3: CAWSVGVETQYF

D: .
V: TRBV27
J: TRBJ2-7
CDR3: CASSRTYSFYEQYF

D: .
V: TRBV18
J: TRBJ2-7
CDR3: CASSPGGGRQGIEQYF

D: .
V: TRBV6-1
J: .
CDR3: CASSEPVGGVYEQYF

D: TRBD2
V: TRBV7-9
J: TRBJ2-7
CDR3: CASSTTSGGNSYEQYF

D: TRBD1
V: TRBV7-2
J: TRBJ1-6
CDR3: CASSNDRVNSPLHF

D: .
V: TRBV5-8
J: TRBJ2-3
CDR3: CASSQIVPDTQYF

D: TRBD1
V: TRBV9
J: TRBJ1-6
CDR3: CASSVGQNSPLHF

D: TRBD1
V: TRBV6-5
J: TRBJ2-7
CDR3: CASSWGQGYEQYF

D: TRBD1
V: TRBV6-5
J: TRBJ1-2
CDR3: CASSYRGTAHGYTF

D: TRBD1
V: TRBV28
J: TRBJ2-7
CDR3: CASSLTNRGNEQYF

D: .
V: TRBV4-1
J: TRBJ2-1
CDR3: CASSQEWSRGQFF

D: .
V: TRBV2
J: TRBJ2-7
CDR3: CASSPFYEQYF

D: .
V: TRBV7-9
J: TRBJ2-7
CDR3: CSSSLATWQGEVEQYF

D: TRBD2
V: TRBV25-1
J: TRBJ2-2
CDR3: CASSEPRASGRPGELFF

D: .
V: TRBV7-9
J: TRBJ1-1
CDR3: CASTPNRVGTEAFF